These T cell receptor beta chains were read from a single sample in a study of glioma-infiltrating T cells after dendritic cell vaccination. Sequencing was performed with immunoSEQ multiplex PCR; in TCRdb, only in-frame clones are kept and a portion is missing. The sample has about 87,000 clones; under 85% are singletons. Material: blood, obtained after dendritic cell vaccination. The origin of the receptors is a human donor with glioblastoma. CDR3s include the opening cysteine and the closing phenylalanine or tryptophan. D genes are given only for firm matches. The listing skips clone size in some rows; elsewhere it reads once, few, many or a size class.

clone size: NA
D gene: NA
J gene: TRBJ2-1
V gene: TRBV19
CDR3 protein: CASRIREANEQFF
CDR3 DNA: TGTGCCAGTAGGATCAGGGAGGCCAATGAGCAGTTCTTC

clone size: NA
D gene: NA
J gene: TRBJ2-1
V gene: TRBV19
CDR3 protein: CASSQGAYNEQFF
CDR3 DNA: TGTGCCAGTAGTCAGGGCGCCTACAATGAGCAGTTCTTC

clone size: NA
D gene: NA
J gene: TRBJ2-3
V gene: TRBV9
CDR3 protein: CASSDQGDTQYF
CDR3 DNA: TGTGCCAGCAGCGACCAGGGGGATACGCAGTATTTT

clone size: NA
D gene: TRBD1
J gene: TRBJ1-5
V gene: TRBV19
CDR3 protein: CASSTGGLQPQHF
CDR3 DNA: TGTGCCAGTAGTACAGGGGGCCTTCAGCCCCAGCATTTT

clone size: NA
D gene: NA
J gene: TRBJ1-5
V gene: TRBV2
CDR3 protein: CASSEGGGTQPQHF
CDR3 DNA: TGTGCCAGCAGTGAAGGGGGAGGGACCCAGCCCCAGCATTTT

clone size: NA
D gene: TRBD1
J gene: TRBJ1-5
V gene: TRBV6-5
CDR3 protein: CASRPGQGAHQPQHF
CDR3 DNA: TGTGCCAGCAGGCCGGGACAGGGGGCACATCAGCCCCAGCATTTT

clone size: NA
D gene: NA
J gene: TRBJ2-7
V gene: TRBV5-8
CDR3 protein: CASSPRALITYEQYF
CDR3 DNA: TGTGCCAGCAGCCCCAGGGCGCTGATCACCTACGAGCAGTACTTC

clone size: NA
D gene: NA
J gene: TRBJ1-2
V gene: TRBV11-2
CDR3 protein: CASSAVGSGVMGYGYTF
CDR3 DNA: TGTGCCAGCAGCGCAGTTGGCTCAGGGGTAATGGGATATGGCTACACCTTC

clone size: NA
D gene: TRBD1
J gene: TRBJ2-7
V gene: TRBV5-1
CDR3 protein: CASSLVPGQGTYEQYF
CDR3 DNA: TGCGCCAGCAGCTTGGTGCCGGGACAGGGGACCTACGAGCAGTACTTC

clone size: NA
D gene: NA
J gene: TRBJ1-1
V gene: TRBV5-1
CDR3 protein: CASRLPGGTEAFF
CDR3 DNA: TGCGCCAGCAGACTTCCGGGGGGGACTGAAGCTTTCTTT

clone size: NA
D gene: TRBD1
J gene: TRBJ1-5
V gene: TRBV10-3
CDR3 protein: CAISEGDRLVSNQPQHF
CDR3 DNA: TGTGCCATCAGTGAGGGGGACAGACTTGTAAGCAATCAGCCCCAGCATTTT

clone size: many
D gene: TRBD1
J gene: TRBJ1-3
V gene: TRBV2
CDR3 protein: CASMFGGGGVGNTIYF
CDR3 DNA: TGTGCCAGCATGTTCGGTGGAGGGGGCGTTGGAAACACCATATATTTT

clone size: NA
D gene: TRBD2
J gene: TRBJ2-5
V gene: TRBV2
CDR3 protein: CASTVTSGAQETQYF
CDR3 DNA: TGTGCCAGCACTGTGACTAGCGGAGCCCAAGAGACCCAGTACTTC

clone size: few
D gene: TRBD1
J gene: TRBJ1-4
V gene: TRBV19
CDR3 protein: CASSIQGGSEKLFF
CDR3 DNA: TGTGCCAGTAGTATTCAAGGGGGCTCTGAAAAACTGTTTTTT

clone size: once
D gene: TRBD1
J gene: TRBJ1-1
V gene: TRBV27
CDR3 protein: CASSLRTGGVTEAFF
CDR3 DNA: TGTGCCAGCAGTCTGAGGACAGGGGGAGTCACTGAAGCTTTCTTT

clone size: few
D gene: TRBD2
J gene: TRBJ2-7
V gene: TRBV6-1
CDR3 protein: CAGRSGALGEQYF
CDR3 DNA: TGTGCCGGGCGGAGCGGGGCACTGGGGGAGCAGTACTTC

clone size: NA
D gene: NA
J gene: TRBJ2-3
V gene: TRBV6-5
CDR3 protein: CASSSPHSTDTDTQYF
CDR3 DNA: TGTGCCAGCAGTTCTCCACATTCGACAGACACAGATACGCAGTATTTT

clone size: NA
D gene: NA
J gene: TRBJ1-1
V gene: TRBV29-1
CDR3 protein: CSVGGEGAFF
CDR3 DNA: TGCAGCGTTGGTGGAGAGGGAGCTTTCTTT

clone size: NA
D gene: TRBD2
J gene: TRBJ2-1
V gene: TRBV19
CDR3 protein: CASHRAGGEGHEQFF
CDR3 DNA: TGTGCCAGCCACCGCGCCGGGGGGGAGGGCCATGAGCAGTTCTTC

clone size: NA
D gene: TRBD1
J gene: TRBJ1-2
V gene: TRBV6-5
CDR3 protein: CASSWKTGGAGGYTF
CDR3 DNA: TGTGCCAGCAGTTGGAAGACAGGGGGGGCGGGAGGCTACACCTTC

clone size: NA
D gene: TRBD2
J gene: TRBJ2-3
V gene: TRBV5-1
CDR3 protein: CASSFAGGAADTQYF
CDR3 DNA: TGCGCCAGCAGCTTCGCCGGGGGGGCCGCAGATACGCAGTATTTT

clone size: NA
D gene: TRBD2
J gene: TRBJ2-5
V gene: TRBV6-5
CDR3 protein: CASTPSGGAEETQYF
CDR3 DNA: TGTGCCAGCACCCCTAGCGGGGGGGCCGAAGAGACCCAGTACTTC

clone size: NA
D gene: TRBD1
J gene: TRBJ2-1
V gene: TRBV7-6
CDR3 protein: CASSPKGAHNEQFF
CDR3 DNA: TGTGCCAGCAGCCCCAAGGGGGCCCACAATGAGCAGTTCTTC

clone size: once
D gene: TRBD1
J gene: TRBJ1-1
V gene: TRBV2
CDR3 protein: CASRRQGTNTEAFF
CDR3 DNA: TGTGCCAGCAGGCGACAGGGAACGAACACTGAAGCTTTCTTT

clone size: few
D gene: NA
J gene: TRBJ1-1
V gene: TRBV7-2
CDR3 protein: CASSLQGNTEAFF
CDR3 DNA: TGTGCCAGCAGCCTACAGGGAAACACTGAAGCTTTCTTT

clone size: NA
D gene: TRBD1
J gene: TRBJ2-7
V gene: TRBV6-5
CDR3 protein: CASSYRDRDSYEQYF
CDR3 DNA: TGTGCCAGTAGTTACCGGGACAGGGACTCCTACGAGCAGTACTTC

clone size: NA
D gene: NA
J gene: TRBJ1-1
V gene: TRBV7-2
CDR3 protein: CASSSDRILNTEAFF
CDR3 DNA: TGTGCCAGCAGCTCCGACAGGATCTTGAACACTGAAGCTTTCTTT

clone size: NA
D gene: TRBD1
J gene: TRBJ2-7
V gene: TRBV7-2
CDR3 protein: CASSLTGGSGEQYF
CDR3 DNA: TGTGCCAGCAGCTTAACAGGGGGCTCTGGGGAGCAGTACTTC

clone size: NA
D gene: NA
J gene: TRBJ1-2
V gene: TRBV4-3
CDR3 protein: CASSQDLGAPDYGYTF
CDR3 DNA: TGCGCCAGCAGCCAAGATTTAGGGGCCCCCGACTATGGCTACACCTTC

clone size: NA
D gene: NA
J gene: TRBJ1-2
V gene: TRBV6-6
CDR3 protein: CASSYGQNYGYTF
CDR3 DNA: TGTGCCAGCAGTTATGGACAGAACTATGGCTACACCTTC

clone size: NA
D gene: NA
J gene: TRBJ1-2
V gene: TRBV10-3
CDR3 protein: CAISESPGSGGYTF
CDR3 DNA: TGTGCCATCAGTGAGTCCCCGGGTTCCGGGGGCTACACCTTC

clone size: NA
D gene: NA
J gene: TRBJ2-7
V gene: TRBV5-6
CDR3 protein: CASSLGGTLSYEQYF
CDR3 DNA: TGTGCCAGCAGCTTGGGGGGGACTCTCTCCTACGAGCAGTACTTC

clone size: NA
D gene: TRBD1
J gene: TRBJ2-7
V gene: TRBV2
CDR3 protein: CASRPRQGDRIIVYEQYF
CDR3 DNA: TGTGCCAGCAGACCCAGACAGGGGGATAGAATAATCGTCTACGAGCAGTACTTC

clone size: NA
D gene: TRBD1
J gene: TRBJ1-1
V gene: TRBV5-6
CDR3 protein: CASSLRSTGGRGTEAFF
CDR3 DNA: TGTGCCAGCAGCCTTCGATCGACAGGGGGCAGGGGCACTGAAGCTTTCTTT

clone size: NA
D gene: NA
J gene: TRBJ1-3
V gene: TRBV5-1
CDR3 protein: CASRPGGSRSGNTIYF
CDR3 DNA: TGCGCCAGCAGACCCGGCGGCTCCCGCTCTGGAAACACCATATATTTT

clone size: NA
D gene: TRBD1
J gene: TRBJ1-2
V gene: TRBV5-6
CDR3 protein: CASSVDRGRGYGYTF
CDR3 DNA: TGTGCCAGCAGCGTTGACAGGGGGCGCGGCTATGGCTACACCTTC

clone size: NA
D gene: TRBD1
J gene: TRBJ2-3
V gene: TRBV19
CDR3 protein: CASGQGGTDTQYF
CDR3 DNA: TGTGCCAGCGGACAGGGGGGCACAGATACGCAGTATTTT

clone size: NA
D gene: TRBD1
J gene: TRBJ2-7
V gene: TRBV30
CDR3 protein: CAGGQGYEQYF
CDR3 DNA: TGTGCCGGTGGACAGGGCTACGAGCAGTACTTC

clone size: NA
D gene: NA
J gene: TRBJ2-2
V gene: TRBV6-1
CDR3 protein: CASSLATGIGELFF
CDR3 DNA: TGTGCCAGCAGTTTGGCTACAGGGATCGGGGAGCTGTTTTTT

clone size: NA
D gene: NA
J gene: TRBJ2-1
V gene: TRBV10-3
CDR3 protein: CAISGGGDNEQFF
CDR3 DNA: TGTGCCATCAGTGGGGGAGGTGACAATGAGCAGTTCTTC

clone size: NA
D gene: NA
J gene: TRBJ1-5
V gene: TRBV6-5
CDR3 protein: CATSGGQRGPQHF
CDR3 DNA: TGTGCCACCTCGGGAGGGCAACGTGGGCCCCAGCATTTT

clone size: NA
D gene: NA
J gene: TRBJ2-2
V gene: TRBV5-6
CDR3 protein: CASSLFRTGELFF
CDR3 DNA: TGTGCCAGCAGCTTGTTCCGGACCGGGGAGCTGTTTTTT

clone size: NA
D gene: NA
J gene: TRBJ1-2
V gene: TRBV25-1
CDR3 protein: CASSDTLESGYTF
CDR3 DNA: TGTGCCAGCAGTGATACACTGGAGTCGGGCTACACCTTC

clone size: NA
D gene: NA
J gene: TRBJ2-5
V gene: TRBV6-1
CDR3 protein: CASSEPTMTLVQETQYF
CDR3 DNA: TGTGCCAGCAGTGAACCGACCATGACACTAGTCCAAGAGACCCAGTACTTC

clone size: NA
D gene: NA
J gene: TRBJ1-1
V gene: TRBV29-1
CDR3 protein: CSVAEVQAEAFF
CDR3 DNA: TGCAGCGTCGCAGAGGTACAGGCTGAAGCTTTCTTT

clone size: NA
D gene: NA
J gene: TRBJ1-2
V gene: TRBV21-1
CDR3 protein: CASRTKSYGYTF
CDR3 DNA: TGTGCCAGCAGAACAAAATCCTATGGCTACACCTTC

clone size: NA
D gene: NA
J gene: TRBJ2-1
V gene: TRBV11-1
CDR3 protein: CASSLKGERVYNEQFF
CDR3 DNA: TGTGCCAGCAGCTTAAAAGGCGAGCGGGTCTACAATGAGCAGTTCTTC

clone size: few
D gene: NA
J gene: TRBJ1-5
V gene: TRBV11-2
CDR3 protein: CASSLDSSGSGQPQHF
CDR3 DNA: TGTGCCAGCAGCTTAGATTCCTCAGGGTCCGGTCAGCCCCAGCATTTT

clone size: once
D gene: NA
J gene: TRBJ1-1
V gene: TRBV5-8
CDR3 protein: CASSATRTEAFF
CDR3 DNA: TGTGCCAGCAGCGCGACGAGGACTGAAGCTTTCTTT

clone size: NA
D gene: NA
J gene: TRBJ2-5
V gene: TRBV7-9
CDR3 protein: CASSLGGGLTETQYF
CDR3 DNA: TGTGCCAGCAGCTTAGGTGGGGGGTTAACGGAGACCCAGTACTTC

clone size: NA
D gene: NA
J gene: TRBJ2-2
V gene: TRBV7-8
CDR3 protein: CASSITSTGELFF
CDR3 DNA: TGTGCCAGCAGCATAACAAGTACCGGGGAGCTGTTTTTT

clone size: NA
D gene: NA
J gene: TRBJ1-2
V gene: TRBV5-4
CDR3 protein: CASRAGNYGYTF
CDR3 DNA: TGTGCCAGCAGGGCGGGGAACTATGGCTACACCTTC

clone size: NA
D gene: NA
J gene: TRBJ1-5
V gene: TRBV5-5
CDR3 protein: CASSFVTGNQPQHF
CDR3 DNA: TGTGCCAGCAGCTTTGTGACTGGCAATCAGCCCCAGCATTTT

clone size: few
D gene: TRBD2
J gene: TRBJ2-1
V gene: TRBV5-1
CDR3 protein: CASSRGASGGYNEQFF
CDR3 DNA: TGCGCCAGCAGCCGGGGGGCTAGCGGGGGATACAATGAGCAGTTCTTC

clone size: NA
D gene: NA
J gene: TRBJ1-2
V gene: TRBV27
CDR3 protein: CASSDLWSYTF
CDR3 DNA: TGTGCCAGCAGTGACTTATGGAGCTACACCTTC

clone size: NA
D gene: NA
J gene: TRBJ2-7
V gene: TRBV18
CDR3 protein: CASSDGTLYEQYF
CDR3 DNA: TGTGCCAGCTCAGACGGGACTCTCTACGAGCAGTACTTC

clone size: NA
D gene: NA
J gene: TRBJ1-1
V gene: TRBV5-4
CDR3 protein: CASSSQTGPNTEAFF
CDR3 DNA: TGTGCCAGCAGCTCACAGACAGGCCCGAACACTGAAGCTTTCTTT

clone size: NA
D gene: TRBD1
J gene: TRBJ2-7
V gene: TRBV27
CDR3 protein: CASSLSQGAYEQYF
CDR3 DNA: TGTGCCAGCAGTTTATCACAGGGGGCGTACGAGCAGTACTTC

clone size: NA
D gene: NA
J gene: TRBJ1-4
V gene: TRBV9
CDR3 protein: CASSVDYAGGEKLFF
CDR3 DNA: TGTGCCAGCAGCGTAGATTATGCGGGAGGGGAAAAACTGTTTTTT